A selection of T cell receptor beta chains follows, all from one sample in a study of cytomegalovirus exposure and HLA in healthy donors. Data came from immunoSEQ multiplex PCR; TCRdb stores just in-frame clones and leaves some out. Of approximately 150,000 clones in the sample, approximately 84% were seen once. Sequencing was carried out using PBMCs. These receptors were collected from a woman aged 40 to 50 in good health and CMV-seronegative. CDR3s include the opening cysteine and the closing phenylalanine or tryptophan. A D gene is named only where the DNA matches it firmly. Some rows have no size entry. The others give once, few or many, or a class for an expanded clone.

j_call d_call clone_size v_call cdr3_aa cdr3_nt
TRBJ2-1 - - TRBV11-3 CASSLVFVSSYNEQFF TGTGCCAGCAGCTTAGTGTTTGTGAGCTCCTACAATGAGCAGTTCTTC
TRBJ1-6 TRBD1 few TRBV11-2 CASSLGQGSYNSPLHF TGTGCCAGCAGCTTAGGACAGGGGTCCTATAATTCACCCCTCCACTTT
TRBJ2-1 TRBD1 - TRBV7-3 CASSLSRDRIYNEQFF TGTGCCAGCAGCTTATCTCGGGACAGGATCTACAATGAGCAGTTCTTC
TRBJ1-1 TRBD1 - TRBV18 CASSRQGTNTEAFF TGTGCCAGCTCCCGACAGGGTACGAACACTGAAGCTTTCTTT
TRBJ2-5 - - TRBV11-1 CASSHGARVERGEQYF TGTGCCAGCAGCCACGGGGCTCGGGTCGAACGCGGGGAGCAGTACTTC
TRBJ1-4 - - TRBV28 CASSPGGEKLFF TGTGCCAGCAGCCCCGGCGGGGAAAAACTGTTTTTT
TRBJ2-1 - - TRBV30 CAWSQAPYNEQFF TGTGCCTGGAGCCAAGCACCCTACAATGAGCAGTTCTTC
TRBJ2-1 TRBD2 - TRBV13 CASSLGAGGPYNEQFF TGTGCCAGCAGCTTAGGCGCGGGAGGGCCTTACAATGAGCAGTTCTTC
TRBJ2-3 - - TRBV11-3 CASSERLDTQYF TGTGCCAGCAGCGAAAGACTGGATACGCAGTATTTT
TRBJ2-1 - - TRBV28 CASSYFQGQRNEQFF TGTGCCAGCAGCTACTTCCAGGGCCAGAGGAATGAGCAGTTCTTC
TRBJ2-2 TRBD2 - TRBV7-3 CASSLLAVGNTGELFF TGTGCCAGCAGCTTACTAGCGGTCGGAAACACCGGGGAGCTGTTTTTT
TRBJ2-7 TRBD1 - TRBV10-3 CAISATPGQAPHEQYF TGTGCCATCAGTGCCACACCGGGACAGGCGCCCCACGAGCAGTACTTC
TRBJ2-7 TRBD2 - TRBV19 CASSIEGGGSYEQYF TGTGCCAGTAGTATAGAGGGCGGGGGCTCCTACGAGCAGTACTTC
TRBJ1-2 TRBD1 - TRBV6-5 CASRGPQGDYGYTF TGTGCCAGCAGGGGCCCCCAGGGGGACTATGGCTACACCTTC
TRBJ2-2 - once TRBV28 CASSSSNTGELFF TGTGCCAGCAGTTCCTCGAACACCGGGGAGCTGTTTTTT